Listed below are T cell receptor beta chains from one sample, sequenced in a study of T cells in narcolepsy. TCRdb's table, derived via immunoSEQ multiplex PCR, lists solely in-frame clones and lacks some. The sample shows approximately 38,000 clones, roughly 87% of them seen only once. Source material: CD45RA- memory CD4+ T cells from PBMCs. The receptors shown here come from a human donor with narcolepsy. CDR3s include the opening cysteine and the closing phenylalanine or tryptophan. Fields, in order: clone size, J gene, D gene, V gene, CDR3 DNA, CDR3 protein. The D gene is left open where the match is weak. The size entry is marked missing in some rows and otherwise reads once, few, many or a size class.

size: once; J: TRBJ1-5; D: TRBD1; V: TRBV19; DNA: TGTGCCAGTAGTGCGCAAAGGGGGCCCAATCAGCCCCAGCATTTT; CDR3: CASSAQRGPNQPQHF
size: NA; J: TRBJ2-7; D: NA; V: TRBV7-2; DNA: TGTGCCAGCAGCTTAGTAGCAGGAGGGGAGCAGTACTTC; CDR3: CASSLVAGGEQYF
size: NA; J: TRBJ2-5; D: TRBD1; V: TRBV4-3; DNA: TGCGCCAGCAGCCAAGACGGGACAGGGGTCCGGGAGACCCAGTACTTC; CDR3: CASSQDGTGVRETQYF
size: few; J: TRBJ1-3; D: NA; V: TRBV2; DNA: TGTGCCAGCAGTGTGGCAGGGAGCTCTGGAAACACCATATATTTT; CDR3: CASSVAGSSGNTIYF
size: NA; J: TRBJ1-6; D: NA; V: TRBV6-1; DNA: TGTGCCAGCAGTGAAAAGGGTTATAATTCACCCCTCCACTTT; CDR3: CASSEKGYNSPLHF
size: few; J: TRBJ1-1; D: TRBD1; V: TRBV6-5; DNA: TGTGCCAGTAGAGACAGGGGTTTGTCTGAAGCTTTCTTT; CDR3: CASRDRGLSEAFF
size: NA; J: TRBJ2-3; D: NA; V: TRBV6-1; DNA: TGTGCCAGCACTGAAGGTGTAAGGACTAACACAGATACGCAGTATTTT; CDR3: CASTEGVRTNTDTQYF
size: once; J: TRBJ2-7; D: TRBD1; V: TRBV7-9; DNA: TGTGCCAGCAGCTCTCGGACAGGGGGCTACGAGCAGTACTTC; CDR3: CASSSRTGGYEQYF
size: once; J: TRBJ1-1; D: NA; V: TRBV28; DNA: TGTGCCAGCAGCCCCGGGGCCCTGAACACTGAAGCTTTCTTT; CDR3: CASSPGALNTEAFF
size: NA; J: TRBJ1-6; D: NA; V: TRBV28; DNA: TGTGCCACCGGGACACCGTATTCACCCCTCCACTTT; CDR3: CATGTPYSPLHF
size: NA; J: TRBJ1-5; D: NA; V: TRBV7-2; DNA: TGTGCCAGCAGCAACCAGGGTATGGGCAATCAGCCCCAGCATTTT; CDR3: CASSNQGMGNQPQHF
size: NA; J: TRBJ2-1; D: TRBD2; V: TRBV7-2; DNA: TGTGCCAGCAGCCTCCTCCCCGGGACTAGCTCCTACAATGAGCAGTTCTTC; CDR3: CASSLLPGTSSYNEQFF
size: NA; J: TRBJ1-2; D: NA; V: TRBV18; DNA: TGTGCCAGCTCACCACGCAGGGATGGCTACACCTTC; CDR3: CASSPRRDGYTF
size: NA; J: TRBJ1-4; D: NA; V: TRBV28; DNA: TGTGCCAGCAGGCTGGACCCCAATGAAAAACTGTTTTTT; CDR3: CASRLDPNEKLFF
size: NA; J: TRBJ1-5; D: NA; V: TRBV2; DNA: TGTGCCAGCACCTTGGGCAATCAGCCCCAGCATTTT; CDR3: CASTLGNQPQHF
size: NA; J: TRBJ1-2; D: NA; V: TRBV6-1; DNA: TGTGCCAGCAGGAAGGGGGATTGGGATGGCTACACCTTC; CDR3: CASRKGDWDGYTF
size: NA; J: TRBJ2-4; D: NA; V: TRBV12-1; DNA: TGTGCCAGCAGCGTGTTAAGCAGACCAAACATTCAGTACTTC; CDR3: CASSVLSRPNIQYF
size: NA; J: TRBJ2-7; D: NA; V: TRBV4-2; DNA: TGTGCCAGCAGCCAAGGGGGCAGGCACGAGCAGTACTTC; CDR3: CASSQGGRHEQYF
size: NA; J: TRBJ2-1; D: NA; V: TRBV7-2; DNA: TGTGCCAGCAGCTTGGAGCAGTTCTTC; CDR3: CASSLEQFF
size: NA; J: TRBJ1-1; D: NA; V: TRBV14; DNA: TGTGCCAGCAGCCAACTGCGGCACCAGAACACTGAAGCTTTCTTT; CDR3: CASSQLRHQNTEAFF
size: NA; J: TRBJ1-5; D: NA; V: TRBV29-1; DNA: TGCAGCGGGGCCCGCAATCAGCCCCAGCATTTT; CDR3: CSGARNQPQHF
size: NA; J: TRBJ2-4; D: NA; V: TRBV6-1; DNA: TGTGCCAGCAGTGAATCCGGCATTCAGTACTTC; CDR3: CASSESGIQYF
size: NA; J: TRBJ2-3; D: NA; V: TRBV4-2; DNA: TGTGCCAGCAGCCCGCAGGGTGGCACAGATACGCAGTATTTT; CDR3: CASSPQGGTDTQYF
size: few; J: TRBJ1-2; D: NA; V: TRBV19; DNA: TGTGCCAGTAGTCCCTTAGGGAGGGGTCGCGGCTACACCTTC; CDR3: CASSPLGRGRGYTF
size: NA; J: TRBJ2-3; D: TRBD2; V: TRBV5-1; DNA: TGCGCCAGCAGCTTAACGGGAGGGCCAACAGATACGCAGTATTTT; CDR3: CASSLTGGPTDTQYF
size: NA; J: TRBJ1-2; D: NA; V: TRBV18; DNA: TGTGCCAGCTCCACCAGAACTTATGGCTACACCTTC; CDR3: CASSTRTYGYTF
size: few; J: TRBJ2-2; D: NA; V: TRBV2; DNA: TGTGCCAGCAGTGGGCAGGGGAGGAACACCGGGGAGCTGTTTTTT; CDR3: CASSGQGRNTGELFF
size: NA; J: TRBJ1-5; D: NA; V: TRBV28; DNA: TGTGCCAGCAAAGAGGGCAGGCTACAGCCCCAGCATTTT; CDR3: CASKEGRLQPQHF
size: NA; J: TRBJ2-3; D: NA; V: TRBV2; DNA: TGTGCCAGCAGACTCGATGGGACAGATACGCAGTATTTT; CDR3: CASRLDGTDTQYF
size: NA; J: TRBJ2-3; D: TRBD2; V: TRBV23-1; DNA: TGCGCCAGCAGTCAATCGGCGGCTAGCGGGGGCCACACAGATACGCAGTATTTT; CDR3: CASSQSAASGGHTDTQYF